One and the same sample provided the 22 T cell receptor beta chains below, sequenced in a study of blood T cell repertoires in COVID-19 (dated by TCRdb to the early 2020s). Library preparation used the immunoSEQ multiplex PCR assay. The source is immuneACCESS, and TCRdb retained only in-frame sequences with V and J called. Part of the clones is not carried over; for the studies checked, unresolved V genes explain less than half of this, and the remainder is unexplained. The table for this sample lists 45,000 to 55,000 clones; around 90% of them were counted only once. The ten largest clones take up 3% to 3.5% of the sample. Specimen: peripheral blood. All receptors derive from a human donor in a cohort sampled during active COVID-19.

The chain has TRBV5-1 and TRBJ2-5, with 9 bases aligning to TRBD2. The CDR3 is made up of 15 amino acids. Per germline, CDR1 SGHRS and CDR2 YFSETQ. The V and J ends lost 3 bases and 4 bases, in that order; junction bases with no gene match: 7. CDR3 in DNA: TGCGCCAGCAGCTCTTTAGCGGGAGCGTTAGAGACCCAGTACTTC. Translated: CASSSLAGALETQYF. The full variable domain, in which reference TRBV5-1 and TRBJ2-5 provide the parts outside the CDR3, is KAGVTQTPRYLIKTRGQQVTLSCSPISGHRSVSWYQQTPGQGLQFLFEYFSETQRNKGNFPGRFSGRQFSNSRSEMNVSTLELGDSALYLCASSSLAGALETQYFGPGTRLLVL.

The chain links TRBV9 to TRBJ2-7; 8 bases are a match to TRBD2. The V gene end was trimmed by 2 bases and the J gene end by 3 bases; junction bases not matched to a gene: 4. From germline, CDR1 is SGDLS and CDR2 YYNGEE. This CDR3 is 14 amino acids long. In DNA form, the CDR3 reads TGTGCCAGCAGCGTTGCCGGGACTAGCTACGAGCAGTACTTC. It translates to CASSVAGTSYEQYF.

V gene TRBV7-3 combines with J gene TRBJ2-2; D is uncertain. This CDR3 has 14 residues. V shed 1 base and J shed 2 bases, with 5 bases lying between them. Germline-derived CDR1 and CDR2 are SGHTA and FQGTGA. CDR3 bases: TGTGCCAGCAGCTTAAGCACTAACACCGGGGAGCTGTTTTTT. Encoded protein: CASSLSTNTGELFF.

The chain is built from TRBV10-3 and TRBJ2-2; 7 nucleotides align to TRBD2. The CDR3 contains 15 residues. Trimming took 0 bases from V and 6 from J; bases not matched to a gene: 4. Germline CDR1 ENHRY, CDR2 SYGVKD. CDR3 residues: CAISESAGAAGELFF. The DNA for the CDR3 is TGTGCCATCAGTGAGTCGGCGGGAGCGGCCGGGGAGCTGTTTTTT.

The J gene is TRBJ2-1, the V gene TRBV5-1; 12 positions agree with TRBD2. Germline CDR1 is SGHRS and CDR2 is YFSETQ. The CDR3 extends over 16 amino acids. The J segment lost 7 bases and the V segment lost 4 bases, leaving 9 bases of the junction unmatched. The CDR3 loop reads CASSRLAGGPRNEQFF. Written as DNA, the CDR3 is TGCGCCAGCAGCCGCCTAGCGGGAGGGCCAAGGAATGAGCAGTTCTTC.

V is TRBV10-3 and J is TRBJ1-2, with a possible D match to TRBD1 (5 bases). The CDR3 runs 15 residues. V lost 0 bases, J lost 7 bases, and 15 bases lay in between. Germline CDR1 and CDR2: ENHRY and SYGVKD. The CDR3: CAISESGGEVSGYTF. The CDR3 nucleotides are TGTGCCATCAGTGAGTCGGGGGGAGAGGTCTCTGGCTACACCTTC.

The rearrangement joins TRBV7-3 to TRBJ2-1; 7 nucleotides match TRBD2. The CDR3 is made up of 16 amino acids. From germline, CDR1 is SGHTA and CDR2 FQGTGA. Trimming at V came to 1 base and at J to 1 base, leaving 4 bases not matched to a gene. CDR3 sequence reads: CASSLRGGSSYNEQFF. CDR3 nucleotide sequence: TGTGCCAGCAGCTTAAGGGGCGGGAGTTCCTACAATGAGCAGTTCTTC.

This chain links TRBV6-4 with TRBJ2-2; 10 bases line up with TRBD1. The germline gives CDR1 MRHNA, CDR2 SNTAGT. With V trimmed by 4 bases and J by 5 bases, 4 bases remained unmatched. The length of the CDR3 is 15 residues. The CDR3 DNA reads TGTGCCAGCAGTGCGACAGGGGGCAATACCGGGGAGCTGTTTTTT. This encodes CASSATGGNTGELFF.

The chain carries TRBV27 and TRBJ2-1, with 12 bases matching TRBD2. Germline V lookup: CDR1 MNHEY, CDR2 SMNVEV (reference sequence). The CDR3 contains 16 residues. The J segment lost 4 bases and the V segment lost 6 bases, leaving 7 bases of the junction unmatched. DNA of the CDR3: TGTGCCAGCAGCGAAAGGACTAGCGGGGAATACAATGAGCAGTTCTTC. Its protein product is CASSERTSGEYNEQFF.

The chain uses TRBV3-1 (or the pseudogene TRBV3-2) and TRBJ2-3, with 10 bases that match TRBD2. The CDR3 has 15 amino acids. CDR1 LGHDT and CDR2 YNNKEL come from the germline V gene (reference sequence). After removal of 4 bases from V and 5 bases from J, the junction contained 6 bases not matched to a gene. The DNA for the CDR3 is TGTGCCAGCAGCCCGCTAGCGGGAGTTGGAGATACGCAGTATTTT. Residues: CASSPLAGVGDTQYF.

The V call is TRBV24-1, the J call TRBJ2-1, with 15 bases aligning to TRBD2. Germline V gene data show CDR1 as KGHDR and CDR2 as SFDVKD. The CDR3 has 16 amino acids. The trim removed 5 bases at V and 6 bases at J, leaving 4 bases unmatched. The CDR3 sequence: CATSGGLAGGFNEQFF. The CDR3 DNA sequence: TGTGCCACCAGTGGGGGACTAGCGGGAGGTTTCAATGAGCAGTTCTTC.

CDR3 sequence (DNA): TGCGCCAGCAGCCGGGACAGGGCCCTCTCCAACTTTCCCGGAAACACCATATATTTT. It translates to CASSRDRALSNFPGNTIYF. The rearrangement links TRBV5-1 to TRBJ1-3, with 9 positions matching TRBD1. The CDR3 is 19 residues long. Trimming at V came to 4 bases and at J to 4 bases, leaving 18 bases not matched to a gene. Germline CDR1 reads SGHRS; CDR2 reads YFSETQ.

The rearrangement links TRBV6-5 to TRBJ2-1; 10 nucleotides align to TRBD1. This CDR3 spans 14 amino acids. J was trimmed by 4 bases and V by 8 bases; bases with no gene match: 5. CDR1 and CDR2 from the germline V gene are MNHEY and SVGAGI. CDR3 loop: CASPRDRGYNEQFF. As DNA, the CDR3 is TGTGCCAGCCCCCGGGACAGGGGTTACAATGAGCAGTTCTTC.

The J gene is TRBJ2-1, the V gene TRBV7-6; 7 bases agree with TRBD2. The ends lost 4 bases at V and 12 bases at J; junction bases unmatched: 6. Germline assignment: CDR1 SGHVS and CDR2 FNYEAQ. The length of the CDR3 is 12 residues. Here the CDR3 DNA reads TGTGCCAGCAGCTCCGACCCGGGGGGGCAGTTCTTC. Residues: CASSSDPGGQFF.

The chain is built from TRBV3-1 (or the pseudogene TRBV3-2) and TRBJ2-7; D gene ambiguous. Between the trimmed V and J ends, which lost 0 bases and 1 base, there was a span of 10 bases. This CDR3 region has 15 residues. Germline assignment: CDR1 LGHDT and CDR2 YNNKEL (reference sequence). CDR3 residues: CASSQDPVSSYEQYF. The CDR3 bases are TGTGCCAGCAGCCAAGATCCCGTTAGTTCCTACGAGCAGTACTTC.

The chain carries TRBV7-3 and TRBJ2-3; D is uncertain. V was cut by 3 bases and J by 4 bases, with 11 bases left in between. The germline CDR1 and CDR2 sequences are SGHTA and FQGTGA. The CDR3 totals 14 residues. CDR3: CASSLRDYADTQYF. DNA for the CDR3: TGTGCCAGCAGCTTGAGAGATTACGCAGATACGCAGTATTTT.

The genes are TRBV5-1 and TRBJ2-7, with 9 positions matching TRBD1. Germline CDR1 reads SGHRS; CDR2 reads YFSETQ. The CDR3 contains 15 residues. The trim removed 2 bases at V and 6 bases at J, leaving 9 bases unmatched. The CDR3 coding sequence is TGCGCCAGCAGCTTCGCTGGGACAGGGTCTCTCGAGCAGTACTTC. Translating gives CASSFAGTGSLEQYF.

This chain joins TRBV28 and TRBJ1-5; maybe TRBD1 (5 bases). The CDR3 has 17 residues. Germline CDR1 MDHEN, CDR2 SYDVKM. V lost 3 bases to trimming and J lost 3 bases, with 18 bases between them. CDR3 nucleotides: TGTGCCAGCAGTTTTTCCTCAGGGAATTGGGTCAATCAGCCCCAGCATTTT. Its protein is CASSFSSGNWVNQPQHF.

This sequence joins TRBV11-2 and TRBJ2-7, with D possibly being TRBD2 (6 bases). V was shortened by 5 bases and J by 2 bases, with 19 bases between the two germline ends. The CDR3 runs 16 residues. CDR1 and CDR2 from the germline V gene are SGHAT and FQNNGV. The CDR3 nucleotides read TGTGCCAGCAGCCAAAAGATTTGGGGGGATACCTACGAGCAGTACTTC. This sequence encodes CASSQKIWGDTYEQYF.

The CDR3, as DNA: TGTGCCAGCAGTCCGGGTTTCTCCTACGAGCAGTACTTC. This translates into CASSPGFSYEQYF. This rearrangement joins TRBV6-5 to TRBJ2-7; D is unclear. Germline V lookup: CDR1 MNHEY, CDR2 SVGAGI. The CDR3 is 13 residues long. V lost 5 bases and J 0 bases, leaving 8 bases between the germline ends.

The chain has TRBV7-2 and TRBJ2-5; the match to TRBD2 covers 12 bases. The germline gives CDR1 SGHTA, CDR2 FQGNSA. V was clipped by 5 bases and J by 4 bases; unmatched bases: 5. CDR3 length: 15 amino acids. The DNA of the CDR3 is TGTGCCAGCAGCCGTTCTAGCGGGAGGGTAGAGACCCAGTACTTC. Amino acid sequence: CASSRSSGRVETQYF.

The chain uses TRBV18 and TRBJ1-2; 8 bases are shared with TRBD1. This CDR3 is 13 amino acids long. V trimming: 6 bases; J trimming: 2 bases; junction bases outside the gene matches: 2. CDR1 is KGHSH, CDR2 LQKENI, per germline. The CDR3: CASSGQGNYGYTF. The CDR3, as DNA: TGTGCCAGCTCTGGACAGGGAAACTATGGCTACACCTTC.